This note documents a single TCR beta chain sequence. It was during active infection that Seattle patients were enrolled and then longitudinally followed. This sample was taken from a study of blood T cell repertoires in COVID-19. Study information: T cells, B-cell-depleted T cells, or PBMCs supplied cDNA or gDNA.

As originally analysed: Amplification with reference gene primers provided the estimates of nucleated cell counts. Clones were sequenced by immunoSEQ multiplex PCR, and TCRdb holds only the in-frame ones, with some missing. V, J and clone size are taken as reported in that table, and D and trimming were inferred from the DNA itself. The sample contains roughly 320,000 clones, 89% of which appear only once. The V gene lost 5 bases and the J gene lost 2 bases, with 7 bases spanning the gap. CDR1 is MNHEY, CDR2 SVGAGI, per germline. The CDR3 runs 13 residues. Sequenced sample: peripheral blood. The V call is TRBV6-5, the J call TRBJ2-1; D remains ambiguous. The TCR sequence derives from a woman under 40 with COVID-19, enrolled during active disease. CDR3 nucleotide sequence: TGTGCCAGCAGTAAAAACACCTACAATGAGCAGTTCTTC. Encoded protein: CASSKNTYNEQFF.